This record covers a single T cell receptor beta chain. In its sample, this clonotype was seen many times. Which antigen it targets is not known. There are no base qualities to consult, and no much larger clone falls within one base. For repertoire sequencing, the TCR beta CDR3 regions were amplified from RNA transcripts. The first round of RT-PCR was done with HTBI primers and the Qiagen OneStep RT-PCR kit, and was followed by a second round of multiplex PCR, then size selection and purification. Libraries were sequenced on an Illumina HiSeq2000 using paired-end 100 bp reads. For the original study's pipeline: Reads were processed with SOAPnuke, discarding reads with adapters, uncalled bases, mean Phred below 15, or no exact constant-primer or identifier match. COPE v1.2.5 was used to merge the high-quality paired reads. Each unique nucleotide sequence was defined as a clonotype, and clonotypes were aligned to IMGT TRB V, D and J references with MiTCR v1.1. Analysis was restricted to V-J combinations with a frequency above 0.0001, which covered roughly 99% of repertoires. A TCR clonal expansion and chaos score per V-J combination was defined as the ratio of F50 clonal expansion to chaos observed in the TCRdist matrix. Welch's t-statistics and random forest were used to reduce features to about a dozen V-J combinations, which were fed into a naive Bayes classifier. The similarity between thyroid and blood repertoires was quantified using the Morisita-Horn index. TCRdb itself trimmed the public reads at Q25 with fastp, ran MiXCR and retained productive beta chains. Rows with a matching CDR3 protein are joined into one entry that keeps the most common DNA and genes. The V and J calls, along with clone size, are taken from TCRdb and not from the paper's own processing. The sample table contains roughly 400,000 distinct CDR3 sequences; only one count was recorded for approximately 16% of them. In total, the top ten clones hold approximately 1.4% of the sample.

This record belongs to a study of Graves' ophthalmopathy and Graves' hyperthyroidism listed by TCRdb under 2018. Regarding the study in general: Peripheral blood was collected before any treatment was given, at the time of initial diagnosis. To tell Graves' ophthalmopathy apart from Graves' hyperthyroidism, and to predict which patients would progress to ophthalmopathy, the study relied on TCR beta repertoire signatures. In total, some 140 blood samples were TCR-sequenced: some 40 ophthalmopathy, around 75 hyperthyroidism and approximately 17 hyperthyroidism-to-ophthalmopathy patients. To explore V-J signatures that separate ophthalmopathy from hyperthyroidism, a discovery set of about a hundred patients was enrolled, consisting of under 50 with ophthalmopathy and approximately 57 with stable hyperthyroidism. An independent validation cohort was composed of 18 hyperthyroidism patients and 15 to 17 patients who later progressed from hyperthyroidism to ophthalmopathy. In roughly 6 hyperthyroidism patients, T-cell repertoires of thyroid tissue and blood were compared. Once sampling was done, hyperthyroidism patients were given methimazole at a starting dose of 30 mg daily, while ophthalmopathy patients were given high-dose intravenous methylprednisolone. The roughly 91 discovery patients were randomly divided into training and test sets at a 7:3 ratio. Summary of the overall study and its limitations: In validation, the model predicted ophthalmopathy progression with about 71% sensitivity and approximately 72% specificity; 12 predicted patients were CT-confirmed with GO in a median of about 6.1 months. Ophthalmopathy was separated from stable hyperthyroidism by the 13-signature model with more than 85% sensitivity and less than 82% specificity in cross-validation and with 80%/75% in the test set. Most of the expanded thyroid clonotypes with a frequency above 0.001 were also detected in blood, and it was suggested that the thyroid immune response may be reflected by blood repertoires. No statistical method was used to predetermine the sample size, and group allocation was not hidden from the investigators.

Ophthalmopathy patients were characterized by moderately to severely active disease, a Clinical Activity Score of at least 3, a NOSPECS grade of at least 4, and a disease duration under 3 months. Patients with other autoimmune diseases, uncontrolled infections, pregnancy or lactation were excluded from the study. Clinical symptoms, serum thyroxine, TRAb, thyroid ultrasound and orbital computed tomography formed the basis of the diagnosis. PBMCs were isolated from 10 ml of fresh peripheral blood by Ficoll-Paque density gradient centrifugation. Total RNA was extracted with Trizol reagent and quality-checked on an Agilent 2100 Bioanalyzer. From its cysteine to its phenylalanine, the CDR3 spans 15 amino acids. Solely the CDR3 DNA is kept, with 45 bases framed from the first base. In the germline V gene (reference sequence), CDR1 corresponds to DFQATT and CDR2 to SNEGSKA. Trimming takes 5 bases off V and 9 bases off J; junction bases not matched to a gene: 12.

This receptor was taken from a woman younger than 30 with Graves' ophthalmopathy. Donor details come from another sample of the same person, matched by shared clones. The chain links TRBV20-1 with TRBJ2-5, with 13 junctional bases fitting TRBD2. Source material: peripheral blood. Read as DNA, the sequence is TGCAGTGCTCCCCGGACTAGCGGGGGACATTTGGCCCAGTACTTC. This translates into CSAPRTSGGHLAQYF.